The subject of this entry is one T cell receptor (beta chain). What it binds is not known. The junction departs from the called germline gene at one end, perhaps through a read error. This sample was included in a study of cytomegalovirus exposure and HLA in healthy donors. The primer mix had 60 Vbeta and 13 Jbeta primers. The protocol was immunoSEQ multiplex PCR, while the TCRdb copy is restricted to in-frame clones and leaves out a portion. The sample holds about 44,000 clones; 87% are singletons and the top ten take 8%. General study findings and limits: A later analysis linked 15,000 to 20,000 TCR beta sequences to HLA alleles at 0.05 false discovery rate. According to a later analysis, most TCR beta chains associated with CMV appeared HLA-restricted. Researchers reported in a later analysis that common viral pathogens appeared linked to several top clusters.

The sequence came from a woman aged 40 to 50 in good health and CMV-seropositive. Sequencing used PBMCs.

The CDR3 reads CARSFEYEQYF. CDR3 in DNA: TGTGCCAGAAGCTTTGAGTACGAGCAGTACTTC. The genes are TRBV5-6 and TRBJ2-7; D not resolved. Germline lookup yields CDR1 SGHDT and CDR2 YYEEEE. The CDR3 runs to 11 residues.